Below are 26 T cell receptor beta chains sequenced from a single sample in a study of human T cells and chemical hapten exposure. TCRdb recomputed calls from the RACE reads with MiXCR, one row per CDR3 protein. The data show tens of thousands of distinct CDR3 sequences, less than 11% seen once. Specified time point: patch test 2, 6 weeks after DPC sensitization. As to treatment: therapeutic diphenylcyclopropenone sensitization with weekly scalp DPC. This sample comprised whole blood, obtained in connection with sensitization to the hapten diphenylcyclopropenone (DPC). The receptors were sampled from a woman in her fifties or sixties with alopecia areata. Some clones in this sample may be carry-over from other donors' samples.

In its sample, this clonotype was seen many times. The rearrangement joins TRBV27 to TRBJ1-4, with D unresolved. V gave up 9 bases and J gave up 2 bases, with 13 bases separating them. CDR3 length: 14 amino acids. Germline V lookup: CDR1 MNHEY, CDR2 SMNVEV (reference sequence). The CDR3 DNA reads TGTGCCAGTGGGCCGGGCCGTACTAATGAAAAACTGTTTTTT. This encodes CASGPGRTNEKLFF.

The J gene is TRBJ2-5, the V gene TRBV7-9; D is unclear. Trimming removed 1 base at V and 4 bases at J, with 13 bases between. This CDR3 is built from 15 residues. Per the germline V gene, CDR1 is SEHNR and CDR2 is FQNEAQ (reference sequence). The CDR3, as DNA: TGTGCCAGCAGCTTAGTACAGACCAAGGTAGAGACCCAGTACTTC. Translating it yields CASSLVQTKVETQYF.

At least ten counts were recorded for this clonotype. In DNA form, the CDR3 reads TGTGCCAGCAGCCAACGACAGGGATCCCTCTACGAGCAGTACTTC. This translates into CASSQRQGSLYEQYF. This chain links TRBV3-1 with TRBJ2-7; TRBD1 aligns across 7 bases. CDR1 LGHDT and CDR2 YNNKEL come from the germline V gene (reference sequence). The V gene end was trimmed by 2 bases and the J gene end by 3 bases; junction bases not matched to a gene: 7. This CDR3 has 15 amino acids.

This clonotype was detected ten times or more. The rearrangement links TRBV6-2 or TRBV6-3 to TRBJ2-3; 7 bases match TRBD2. The trim removed 4 bases at V and 0 bases at J, leaving 7 bases unmatched. The germline CDR1 and CDR2 sequences are MNHEY and SVGEGT. The CDR3 totals 16 residues. The CDR3 here is CASSFSSGGSTDTQYF. The CDR3 bases are TGTGCCAGCAGTTTCTCTAGCGGAGGGAGCACAGATACGCAGTATTTT.

The chain joins TRBV7-6 to TRBJ2-7; 7 bases are shared with TRBD2. Germline V lookup: CDR1 SGHVS, CDR2 FNYEAQ. J was trimmed by 4 bases and V by 1 base; bases with no gene match: 4. This CDR3 is built from 14 residues. The DNA of the CDR3 is TGTGCCAGCAGCTTAGGGACTAGGCAATACGAGCAGTACTTC. It specifies CASSLGTRQYEQYF. Together with reference TRBV7-6 and TRBJ2-7, the CDR3 gives the full variable domain: GAGVSQSPRYKVTKRGQDVALRCDPISGHVSLYWYRQALGQGPEFLTYFNYEAQQDKSGLPNDRFSAERPEGSISTLTIQRTEQRDSAMYRCASSLGTRQYEQYFGPGTRLTVT.

This clonotype was counted ten times or more. The chain combines TRBV11-2 with TRBJ2-7; D gene ambiguous. Germline V gene data show CDR1 as SGHAT and CDR2 as FQNNGV. V was pared by 0 bases and J by 2 bases, with 5 bases between. This CDR3 spans 13 amino acids. Here the CDR3 DNA reads TGTGCCAGCAGCTTAGATCTGACCTACGAGCAGTACTTC. Its protein product is CASSLDLTYEQYF. Based on the CDR3 plus reference TRBV11-2 and TRBJ2-7, the full variable domain is EAGVAQSPRYKIIEKRQSVAFWCNPISGHATLYWYQQILGQGPKLLIQFQNNGVVDDSQLPKDRFSAERLKGVDSTLKIQPAKLEDSAVYLCASSLDLTYEQYFGPGTRLTVT.

The chain uses TRBV11-2 and TRBJ2-2, with D tentatively TRBD1 (6 bases). The germline V gene encodes CDR1 SGHAT and CDR2 FQNNGV. The CDR3 has 14 amino acids. V was shortened by 5 bases and J by 7 bases, with 14 bases between the two germline ends. DNA for the CDR3: TGTGCCAGCAGCGCTACAGGGCAGGGCGGGGAGCTGTTTTTT. Protein product: CASSATGQGGELFF. Based on the CDR3 plus reference TRBV11-2 and TRBJ2-2, the full variable domain is EAGVAQSPRYKIIEKRQSVAFWCNPISGHATLYWYQQILGQGPKLLIQFQNNGVVDDSQLPKDRFSAERLKGVDSTLKIQPAKLEDSAVYLCASSATGQGGELFFGEGSRLTVL.

This clonotype has only a few counts. This chain uses TRBV28 with TRBJ1-2; weak D call: TRBD1 (6 bases). The CDR3 extends over 13 amino acids. Trimming took off 11 bases at V and 4 bases at J, with 17 bases between the two ends. Germline CDR1 MDHEN, CDR2 SYDVKM. CDR3 in DNA: TGTGCCGCTTTGGGGGGGCGAGCCTATGGCTACACCTTC. This sequence encodes CAALGGRAYGYTF.

This clonotype was seen repeatedly, ten times or more. This chain joins TRBV14 and TRBJ1-1; D uncertain. Germline V gene sequence: CDR1 SGHDN, CDR2 FVKESK. The CDR3 loop spans 13 amino acids. The V end lost 2 bases, the J end lost 11 bases, and 15 bases lay between the germline ends. The CDR3 reads CASSQLNFLNAFF. CDR3 DNA sequence: TGTGCCAGCAGCCAATTAAATTTTTTGAACGCTTTCTTT.

V usage is TRBV10-3 and J usage is TRBJ1-5; no clear D gene. The germline V gene has CDR1 ENHRY and CDR2 SYGVKD. The CDR3 spans 12 residues. The V and J ends lost 10 bases and 5 bases respectively, with 12 bases between them. CDR3 sequence: CATALPDQPQHF. CDR3 DNA: TGTGCCACGGCACTCCCAGATCAGCCCCAGCATTTT.

The gene calls are TRBV20-1 and TRBJ2-1, with 12 bases lining up with TRBD2. The V gene's germline CDR1 is DFQATT and CDR2 SNEGSKA (reference sequence). The CDR3 is made up of 20 amino acids. V gave up 1 base and J gave up 2 bases; unmatched junction bases: 15. The CDR3 reads CSARGLGLAGTFLAYNEQFF. In DNA, the CDR3 is TGCAGTGCTAGAGGCCTTGGACTAGCGGGAACATTTTTAGCCTACAATGAGCAGTTCTTC.

A few counts support this clonotype. The rearrangement uses TRBV18 and TRBJ1-2, with D maybe TRBD1 (5 bases). CDR3 length: 16 amino acids. From germline, CDR1 is KGHSH and CDR2 LQKENI. V lost 2 bases to trimming and J lost 1 base, with 14 bases between them. The CDR3 here is CASSPATGELNYGYTF. CDR3 bases: TGTGCCAGCTCACCAGCCACAGGCGAACTTAACTATGGCTACACCTTC.

The chain recombines TRBV29-1 with TRBJ2-1, with no clear D. The CDR3 length is 11 residues. Germline V gene sequence: CDR1 SQVTM, CDR2 ANQGSEA. V dropped 4 bases and J dropped 9 bases, with 10 bases sitting between them. This CDR3 is CSVAVASEQFF. CDR3 nucleotides: TGCAGCGTTGCGGTAGCCTCTGAGCAGTTCTTC.

This clonotype was recorded at least ten times. The genes are TRBV4-2 and TRBJ2-5; TRBD2 matches 7 bases. This CDR3 is 16 amino acids long. Germline V gene sequence: CDR1 LGHNA, CDR2 YNFKEQ. J lost 5 bases, V lost 1 base, and 10 bases had no gene match. The CDR3 spells CASSQVFGGSGETQYF. The CDR3 coding sequence is TGTGCCAGCAGCCAAGTCTTCGGCGGGAGCGGGGAGACCCAGTACTTC.

This clonotype showed up just a few times. V gene TRBV28 combines with J gene TRBJ2-5, with 10 positions matching TRBD1. Looked up from germline, CDR1 is MDHEN and CDR2 is SYDVKM. The CDR3 is 15 residues long. V lost 5 bases and J lost 3; bases outside the gene matches: 6. CDR3 loop: CASSLPGTGEETQYF. The CDR3 DNA reads TGTGCCAGCAGTCTCCCGGGGACAGGGGAAGAGACCCAGTACTTC.

This chain uses TRBV5-1 with TRBJ1-6; D is perhaps TRBD1 (6 bases). Germline values: CDR1 SGHRS, CDR2 YFSETQ. Trimming left V 3 bases short and J 10 bases short, with 20 bases between. The CDR3 has 16 residues. The CDR3 loop is CASSSTAGGRGSPLHF. Here the CDR3 DNA reads TGCGCCAGCAGCTCGACGGCGGGTGGCAGGGGATCACCCCTCCACTTT.

This clonotype was recorded many times. The genes are TRBV20-1 and TRBJ2-7; TRBD1 or TRBD2 may be the D gene (5 bases each). V lost 6 bases, J lost 4 bases, and 19 bases lay in between. The CDR3 has 14 residues. Germline CDR1 reads DFQATT; CDR2 reads SNEGSKA (reference sequence). CDR3 DNA: TGCAGTGCCCAGATCGGGGCAGGGTCTTACGAGCAGTACTTC. Protein product: CSAQIGAGSYEQYF.

The sample holds many counts of this clonotype. One base away lies a much larger clone, so this may be a sequencing read error. V is TRBV7-6 and J is TRBJ2-5; a possible D gene is TRBD1 (6 bases). CDR3 length: 17 residues. CDR1 is SGHVS and CDR2 is FNYEAQ in the germline V gene. In DNA, the CDR3 is TGTGTCAGCAGCTTCCAGTTGGGACATGAGAATCAAGAGACCCAGTACTTC. Its protein product is CVSSFQLGHENQETQYF.

Ten or more counts support this clonotype. V and J are TRBV11-2 and TRBJ2-7; 8 bases are a match to TRBD2. V lost 5 bases and J lost 3; bases outside the gene matches: 9. The germline V gene has CDR1 SGHAT and CDR2 FQNNGV. The CDR3 is made up of 15 amino acids. This CDR3 reads CASSARSGSNYEQYF. In DNA form, the CDR3 reads TGTGCCAGCAGCGCCAGAAGCGGGAGCAACTACGAGCAGTACTTC.

The genes are TRBV29-1 and TRBJ2-3; 11 bases line up with TRBD2. The germline gives CDR1 SQVTM, CDR2 ANQGSEA. V lost 6 bases to trimming and J lost 3 bases; unmatched junction nucleotides: 8. The CDR3 is made up of 15 amino acids. The CDR3 nucleotides read TGCAGCGTCTCGCGGGGACTAGCGGCTACAGATACGCAGTATTTT. Residues: CSVSRGLAATDTQYF.

Many counts were recorded for this clonotype. The chain carries TRBV6-1 and TRBJ2-1, with a tentative D call TRBD1 (5 bases). This CDR3 comprises 15 residues. Germline V gene data show CDR1 as MNHNS and CDR2 as SASEGT. The V end lost 5 bases, the J end lost 0 bases, and 11 bases lay between the germline ends. CDR3 sequence (DNA): TGTGCCAGCAGTTGGACACCCCTCTCCTACAATGAGCAGTTCTTC. Translated: CASSWTPLSYNEQFF.

This clonotype was picked up many times. V and J are TRBV10-2 and TRBJ2-3, with D maybe TRBD1 (6 bases). Germline values: CDR1 WSHSY, CDR2 SAAADI. Trimming cost V 4 bases and J 1 base, with 12 bases left between them. The CDR3 runs 15 residues. The CDR3 nucleotides are TGCGCCAGCAGTGGGGGGCGCGCCGGCACAGATACGCAGTATTTT. Residues: CASSGGRAGTDTQYF.

This clonotype was counted many times. The chain uses TRBV6-1 and TRBJ1-5; possibly TRBD1 for D (5 bases). Germline V gene data show CDR1 as MNHNS and CDR2 as SASEGT. The CDR3 contains 16 residues. Deletions cut 1 base from V and 6 bases from J, with 16 bases between. The CDR3 bases are TGTGCCAGCAGTGAAGAAAGGAGGGGCTACGGTCAGCCCCAGCATTTT. As protein: CASSEERRGYGQPQHF.

This clonotype was detected ten times or more. The chain joins TRBV28 to TRBJ2-7; no firm D call. Looked up from germline, CDR1 is MDHEN and CDR2 is SYDVKM. The ends were cut back, 2 bases at V and 5 bases at J, with 7 bases in the middle. This CDR3 has 12 amino acids. The CDR3 DNA reads TGTGCCAGCAGTTTACCACGACACGAGCAGTACTTC. Encoded protein: CASSLPRHEQYF.

V gene TRBV2 combines with J gene TRBJ2-7; 8 bases are a match to TRBD1. Trimming removed 4 bases from V and 4 bases from J; junction bases left unmatched: 6. The V gene's germline CDR1 is SNHLY and CDR2 FYNNEI. The CDR3 is made up of 14 amino acids. CDR3 in amino acids: CASSVSRGQYEQYF. CDR3 coding DNA: TGTGCCAGCAGTGTTTCCAGGGGGCAGTACGAGCAGTACTTC.

The V call is TRBV9, the J call TRBJ2-7, with TRBD1 matching 10 bases. V was clipped by 0 bases and J by 4 bases; unmatched bases: 4. The CDR3 runs 15 residues. Germline CDR1 and CDR2: SGDLS and YYNGEE. CDR3 loop: CASSVGGQGWYEQYF. CDR3 DNA sequence: TGTGCCAGCAGCGTAGGGGGACAGGGGTGGTACGAGCAGTACTTC.